The entry below gives a single T cell receptor (beta chain) sequence along with its context. What it recognizes is unknown. The data stem from a study of long-term antiretroviral therapy in people with HIV. Whole-study results and caveats: When set beside controls, HIV repertoires had CDR3 length ranges that were narrower.

Investigators performed immunoSEQ version v3.0 at survey level. Clones were sequenced by immunoSEQ multiplex PCR, and TCRdb holds only the in-frame ones, with some missing. Among about 24,000 clones listed, about 95% were seen once. After removal of 0 bases from V and 5 bases from J, the junction contained 7 bases not matched to a gene. Germline V gene lookup returns CDR1 MGHRA and CDR2 YSYEKL. There are 17 residues in the CDR3. The source was unsorted PBMCs, collected about 4.7 years after starting antiretroviral therapy. The clonotype originates from a woman aged 45-65 years with HIV. The rearrangement uses TRBV4-1 and TRBJ2-1; 10 nucleotides match TRBD2. CDR3 nucleotide sequence: TGCGCCAGCAGCCAAGATACGGGACTAGCGTTCAACAATGAGCAGTTCTTC. Translating it yields CASSQDTGLAFNNEQFF.